These T cell receptor beta chains were read from a single sample in a study of CD8 T cells in ankylosing spondylitis. TCRdb independently ran MiXCR on the 5' RACE reads; one entry per CDR3 protein. This sample has hundreds of thousands of distinct CDR3 sequences; roughly a tenth occur once, and the top ten carry 21%. The sequenced material came from blood, either unsorted or a sorted T cell fraction (not recorded which). The receptors were gathered from a male donor with ankylosing spondylitis or in good health (not recorded which). The CDR3 runs from the conserved cysteine through the conserved F or W. Fields, in order: D gene, J gene, V gene, clone size, CDR3 length, CDR3 DNA, CDR3 protein. A D gene is named only where the DNA matches it firmly. Some rows mark clone size as missing; the rest say once, few, many or name a class of expanded clone.

d_gene: NA
j_gene: TRBJ2-2
v_gene: TRBV7-3
abundance: NA
len: 14
CDR3nt: TGTGCCAGCAGCTTAACGCTGAACACCGGGGAGCTGTTTTTT
CDR3aa: CASSLTLNTGELFF

d_gene: NA
j_gene: TRBJ1-4
v_gene: TRBV5-1
abundance: many
len: 13
CDR3nt: TGCGCCAGCAGCTTGGCCCGGACCGAAAAACTGTTTTTT
CDR3aa: CASSLARTEKLFF

d_gene: TRBD2
j_gene: TRBJ2-1
v_gene: TRBV5-1
abundance: many
len: 15
CDR3nt: TGCGCCAGCAGCTGGCCTAGCGGGGGATACAATGAGCAGTTCTTC
CDR3aa: CASSWPSGGYNEQFF

d_gene: NA
j_gene: TRBJ1-5
v_gene: TRBV28
abundance: many
len: 18
CDR3nt: TGTGCCAGCAGTTTCGCCGGCAGCTTCGAAGGGAGCAATCAGCCCCAGCATTTT
CDR3aa: CASSFAGSFEGSNQPQHF

d_gene: NA
j_gene: TRBJ1-1
v_gene: TRBV19
abundance: NA
len: 13
CDR3nt: TGTGCCAGTAGCATGCTAGGTAACACTGAAGCTTTCTTT
CDR3aa: CASSMLGNTEAFF

d_gene: TRBD2
j_gene: TRBJ2-7
v_gene: TRBV5-6
abundance: many
len: 14
CDR3nt: TGTGCCAGCAGGCCCCGGGGGGGCCTCCACGAGCAGTACTTC
CDR3aa: CASRPRGGLHEQYF

d_gene: TRBD2
j_gene: TRBJ2-3
v_gene: TRBV20-1
abundance: many
len: 14
CDR3nt: TGCAGTGCTTCTAGCGGGGTTGCGTCAGATACGCAGTATTTT
CDR3aa: CSASSGVASDTQYF

d_gene: TRBD1
j_gene: TRBJ2-7
v_gene: TRBV9
abundance: many
len: 15
CDR3nt: TGTGCCAGCAGCGTGTCCGGGACAGACACCTACGAGCAGTACTTC
CDR3aa: CASSVSGTDTYEQYF

d_gene: TRBD1
j_gene: TRBJ1-5
v_gene: TRBV28
abundance: many
len: 16
CDR3nt: TGTGCCAGCAGCCCTCAGGGGGCACAGGGAGATCAGCCCCAGCATTTT
CDR3aa: CASSPQGAQGDQPQHF

d_gene: NA
j_gene: TRBJ2-7
v_gene: TRBV12-3/TRBV12-4
abundance: many
len: 14
CDR3nt: TGTGCCAGCAGAAAAGGGACAAATTCCTACGAGCAGTACTTC
CDR3aa: CASRKGTNSYEQYF

d_gene: TRBD2
j_gene: TRBJ2-3
v_gene: TRBV7-8
abundance: many
len: 16
CDR3nt: TGTGCCAGCAGTTCTCGCGGCGGGGGGGTCACAGATACGCAGTATTTT
CDR3aa: CASSSRGGGVTDTQYF

d_gene: NA
j_gene: TRBJ2-4
v_gene: TRBV20-1
abundance: many
len: 14
CDR3nt: TGCAGTGCTGAGACGGGACTAGCCAAAAACATTCAGTACTTC
CDR3aa: CSAETGLAKNIQYF

d_gene: NA
j_gene: TRBJ2-3
v_gene: TRBV12-3/TRBV12-4
abundance: many
len: 16
CDR3nt: TGTGCCAGCAGCCAAAATCCGGGCGGGGTCGGAGATACGCAGTATTTT
CDR3aa: CASSQNPGGVGDTQYF

d_gene: NA
j_gene: TRBJ1-4
v_gene: TRBV6-1
abundance: many
len: 14
CDR3nt: TGTGCCAGCCCTACTCAGGGACTTAATGAAAAACTGTTTTTT
CDR3aa: CASPTQGLNEKLFF

d_gene: TRBD2
j_gene: TRBJ2-1
v_gene: TRBV7-2
abundance: NA
len: 14
CDR3nt: TGTGCCAGCAGCTTAGACGGGGGGGCCGATGAGCAGTTCTTC
CDR3aa: CASSLDGGADEQFF

d_gene: NA
j_gene: TRBJ2-3
v_gene: TRBV28
abundance: many
len: 15
CDR3nt: TGTGCCAGCAGCTACGACCAAGGGGGACTCCCTTCGCAGTATTTT
CDR3aa: CASSYDQGGLPSQYF

d_gene: TRBD1
j_gene: TRBJ2-7
v_gene: TRBV10-3
abundance: many
len: 15
CDR3nt: TGTGCCATCACCAGGGACAGCTCCAGCTCCTACGAGCAGTACTTC
CDR3aa: CAITRDSSSSYEQYF

d_gene: NA
j_gene: TRBJ1-1
v_gene: TRBV20-1
abundance: many
len: 14
CDR3nt: TGCAGTGCTAGAGATCAAATGCGCGGCACTGAAGCTTTCTTT
CDR3aa: CSARDQMRGTEAFF

d_gene: NA
j_gene: TRBJ1-5
v_gene: TRBV5-6
abundance: many
len: 15
CDR3nt: TGTGCCAGCAGCTTGGGGTGGGGGGCAAACCAGCCCCAGCATTTT
CDR3aa: CASSLGWGANQPQHF

d_gene: NA
j_gene: TRBJ2-7
v_gene: TRBV5-1
abundance: many
len: 13
CDR3nt: TGCGCCAGCAGCCCCCAGGACGGCTACGAGCAGTACTTC
CDR3aa: CASSPQDGYEQYF

d_gene: NA
j_gene: TRBJ1-1
v_gene: TRBV5-1
abundance: many
len: 14
CDR3nt: TGCGCCAGCAGCCTCAGGGCAATGAACACTGAAGCTTTCTTT
CDR3aa: CASSLRAMNTEAFF

d_gene: NA
j_gene: TRBJ2-2
v_gene: TRBV5-6
abundance: many
len: 15
CDR3nt: TGTGCCAGCAGCTTGCTCTTGGGGAACACCGGGGAGCTGTTTTTT
CDR3aa: CASSLLLGNTGELFF

d_gene: NA
j_gene: TRBJ2-3
v_gene: TRBV7-9
abundance: many
len: 15
CDR3nt: TGTGCCAGCAGCAAAAGGACGGCCAGCACAGATACGCAGTATTTT
CDR3aa: CASSKRTASTDTQYF

d_gene: NA
j_gene: TRBJ2-7
v_gene: TRBV5-1
abundance: many
len: 14
CDR3nt: TGCGCCAGCAGCCCGAGAGGGGACACCTACGAGCAGTACTTC
CDR3aa: CASSPRGDTYEQYF

d_gene: NA
j_gene: TRBJ2-5
v_gene: TRBV12-3/TRBV12-4
abundance: NA
len: 12
CDR3nt: TGTGCCAGCAGCCCCTCGACGGAGACCCAGTACTTC
CDR3aa: CASSPSTETQYF

d_gene: TRBD1
j_gene: TRBJ2-7
v_gene: TRBV7-2
abundance: few
len: 15
CDR3nt: TGTGCCAGCAGTCCTCAGGGGGCGCCGTCCTACGAGCAGTACTTC
CDR3aa: CASSPQGAPSYEQYF

d_gene: TRBD2
j_gene: TRBJ2-3
v_gene: TRBV18
abundance: few
len: 14
CDR3nt: TGTGCCAGCTCACCGACTAGCTTCCCAGATACGCAGTATTTT
CDR3aa: CASSPTSFPDTQYF